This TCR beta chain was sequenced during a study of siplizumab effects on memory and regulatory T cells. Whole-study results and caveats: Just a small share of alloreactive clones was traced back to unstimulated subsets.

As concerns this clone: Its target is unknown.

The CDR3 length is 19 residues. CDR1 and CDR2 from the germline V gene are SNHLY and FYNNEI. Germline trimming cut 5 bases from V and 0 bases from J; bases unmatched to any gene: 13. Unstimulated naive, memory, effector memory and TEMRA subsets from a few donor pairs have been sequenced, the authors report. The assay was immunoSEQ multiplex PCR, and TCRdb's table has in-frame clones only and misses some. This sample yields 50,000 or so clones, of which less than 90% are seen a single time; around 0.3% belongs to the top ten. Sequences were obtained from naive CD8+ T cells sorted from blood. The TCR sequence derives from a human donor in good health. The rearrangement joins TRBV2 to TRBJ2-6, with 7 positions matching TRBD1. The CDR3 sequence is CASSITGTVISSGANVLTF. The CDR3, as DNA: TGTGCCAGCAGTATTACCGGGACAGTTATTTCCTCTGGGGCCAACGTCCTGACTTTC.